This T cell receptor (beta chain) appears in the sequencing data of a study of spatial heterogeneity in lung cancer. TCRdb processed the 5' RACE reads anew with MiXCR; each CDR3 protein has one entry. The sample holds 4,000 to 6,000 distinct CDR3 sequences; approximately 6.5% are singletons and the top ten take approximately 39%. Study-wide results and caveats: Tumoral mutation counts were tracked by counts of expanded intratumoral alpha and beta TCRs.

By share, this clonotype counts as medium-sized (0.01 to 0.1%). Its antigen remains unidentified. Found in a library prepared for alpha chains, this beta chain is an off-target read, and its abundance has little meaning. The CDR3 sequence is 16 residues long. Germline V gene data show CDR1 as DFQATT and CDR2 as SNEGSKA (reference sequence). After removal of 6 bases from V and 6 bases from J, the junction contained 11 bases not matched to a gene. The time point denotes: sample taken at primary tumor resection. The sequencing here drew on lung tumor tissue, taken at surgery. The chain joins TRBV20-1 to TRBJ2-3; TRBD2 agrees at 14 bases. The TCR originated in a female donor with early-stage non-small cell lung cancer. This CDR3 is CSAAGTSGGRGDTQYF. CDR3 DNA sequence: TGCAGTGCAGCCGGGACTAGCGGGGGCCGGGGGGATACGCAGTATTTT.